The present entry profiles one T cell receptor beta chain with its context. What it recognizes is unknown. The sample belongs to a study of T cell repertoires in cytomegalovirus infection. Study-level points and caveats: HLA-C-restricted CMV-specific TCR beta clonotypes prevailed in the ex vivo response.

TCRdb redid the calling of the reads with MiXCR, one entry per CDR3 protein. The sample shows about 260,000 distinct CDR3 sequences, 8% to 9.5% of them seen only once. CDR3 length equals 14 residues. The V end was cut by 4 bases, the J end by 2 bases, with 14 bases between. Germline lookup yields CDR1 SQVTM and CDR2 ANQGSEA. This sequence originates from a human donor in good health (CMV status not recorded). Some clones in this sample may be carry-over from other donors' samples. The sequencing input was PBMCs. This rearrangement joins TRBV29-1 to TRBJ1-2, with D maybe TRBD1 (6 bases). The chain's CDR3 is CSVGGAGSNYGYTF. The CDR3 DNA is TGCAGCGTTGGGGGGGCAGGTTCCAACTATGGCTACACCTTC.